This T cell receptor beta chain is drawn from a study of shared clonotypes between healthy human individuals. On the study more broadly: The study drew on two women and a few men aged 18 to 49 as donors. Each donor contributed plates that comprised three CD4 naive, three CD4 memory, two CD8 naive and one CD8 memory.

Study-level results: Among four donors, approximately 4.6% of naive CD4 clonotypes were found in common. Sequencing of the sorted subsets was shown by rarefaction to be incomplete despite large depth.

Some clones are missing from TCRdb's copy, which holds only in-frame ones; the method was immunoSEQ multiplex PCR. The table records under 130,000 clones, less than 75% of them present only once. Germline assignment: CDR1 MNHNY and CDR2 SVGAGI (reference sequence). Between the trimmed V and J ends, which lost 6 bases and 3 bases, there was a span of 9 bases. The CDR3 is made up of 12 amino acids. With regard to this clone: What it binds is not known.

This clonotype was obtained from a woman aged 25 to 45 in good health. The chain couples TRBV6-6 to TRBJ2-7; TRBD1 is a possible D gene (5 bases). Sequencing was performed on memory CD8+ T cells sorted from blood. Subset here: CD45RO+ cells pooled with CCR7-negative TemRA cells. CDR3 region: CASRGPDYEQYF. The CDR3 nucleotides read TGTGCCAGCAGGGGGCCCGACTACGAGCAGTACTTC.